Listed below are T cell receptor beta chains from one sample, sequenced in a study of cytomegalovirus exposure and HLA in healthy donors. Some clones are missing from TCRdb's copy, which holds only in-frame ones; the method was immunoSEQ multiplex PCR. The data hold 76,000 or so clones, with roughly 78% observed a single time. Material: PBMCs. These receptor sequences come from a man aged 25-40 years in good health and CMV-seronegative. Both conserved end residues are trimmed from each CDR3. Each record gives: V gene, J gene, CDR3 protein.

v_call: TRBV9
j_call: TRBJ2-3
cdr3_aa: ASSVGWTSTDTQY

v_call: TRBV25-1
j_call: TRBJ2-7
cdr3_aa: ASSGEEPGLAGSEQY

v_call: TRBV29-1
j_call: TRBJ2-1
cdr3_aa: SVEFGGNEQF

v_call: TRBV29-1
j_call: TRBJ1-2
cdr3_aa: SVGLLVAGYGYT

v_call: TRBV4-3
j_call: TRBJ2-2
cdr3_aa: ASSQGSVIGVTGELF

v_call: TRBV7-9
j_call: TRBJ1-1
cdr3_aa: ASSRGQGNTEAF

v_call: TRBV5-6
j_call: TRBJ1-1
cdr3_aa: ASSMGTANTEAF

v_call: TRBV5-6
j_call: TRBJ2-3
cdr3_aa: ASSQGSPDTQY

v_call: TRBV6-1
j_call: TRBJ2-7
cdr3_aa: ASSYIQTFREQY

v_call: TRBV19
j_call: TRBJ1-4
cdr3_aa: ASSHPRSKKLF

v_call: TRBV6-5
j_call: TRBJ2-2
cdr3_aa: ASSYGVANTGELF

v_call: TRBV7-9
j_call: TRBJ1-2
cdr3_aa: ASSPRDRGQANYGYT

v_call: TRBV19
j_call: TRBJ1-2
cdr3_aa: ASSIDRGPRREGYT

v_call: TRBV7-2
j_call: TRBJ2-3
cdr3_aa: ASSLAAGGGADTQY

v_call: TRBV29-1
j_call: TRBJ2-1
cdr3_aa: SVVVSRMAQF

v_call: TRBV4-1
j_call: TRBJ2-4
cdr3_aa: ASSQESGLKNIQY

v_call: TRBV5-1
j_call: TRBJ2-1
cdr3_aa: ASSIPGTERQF

v_call: TRBV5-1
j_call: TRBJ2-3
cdr3_aa: ASSETSGSEDTQY

v_call: TRBV9
j_call: TRBJ2-2
cdr3_aa: ASSVAGGELF

v_call: TRBV5-6
j_call: TRBJ2-1
cdr3_aa: ASSLDFMSGRAQF

v_call: TRBV30
j_call: TRBJ2-2
cdr3_aa: AWSPLGGTGELF

v_call: TRBV7-2
j_call: TRBJ2-1
cdr3_aa: ASSSLGLAGHEQF

v_call: TRBV5-1
j_call: TRBJ1-5
cdr3_aa: ASSLDIGQPQH

v_call: TRBV7-6
j_call: TRBJ1-1
cdr3_aa: ASSLKPSQGRADTEAF

v_call: TRBV7-2
j_call: TRBJ2-3
cdr3_aa: ASSLAAGRTDTQY

v_call: TRBV11-2
j_call: TRBJ2-7
cdr3_aa: ASSFTNGQDPYEQY

v_call: TRBV4-1
j_call: TRBJ1-5
cdr3_aa: ASSQLQTGRPQH

v_call: TRBV18
j_call: TRBJ2-7
cdr3_aa: ASSLQGESEQY

v_call: TRBV9
j_call: TRBJ1-5
cdr3_aa: ASSASSIVGTGGNQPQH

v_call: TRBV13
j_call: TRBJ2-1
cdr3_aa: ASSFGGRQKF

v_call: TRBV6-1
j_call: TRBJ2-7
cdr3_aa: ASRDRGRGYEQY

v_call: TRBV29-1
j_call: TRBJ2-2
cdr3_aa: SVVGISGKVGELF

v_call: TRBV28
j_call: TRBJ2-7
cdr3_aa: ASSFSEREGYEQY

v_call: TRBV28
j_call: TRBJ2-3
cdr3_aa: ASLLAASTDTQY

v_call: TRBV7-9
j_call: NA
cdr3_aa: ASSLPDYYEQY

v_call: TRBV6-1
j_call: TRBJ2-2
cdr3_aa: ASSAGQGARDTGELF

v_call: TRBV25-1
j_call: TRBJ1-2
cdr3_aa: ASSESPYGYT

v_call: TRBV29-1
j_call: TRBJ1-2
cdr3_aa: SVEEAESYT

v_call: TRBV5-1
j_call: TRBJ1-2
cdr3_aa: ASSLLTPDYGYT

v_call: TRBV7-2
j_call: TRBJ2-7
cdr3_aa: ASSPTGGRGYEQY

v_call: TRBV7-9
j_call: TRBJ2-1
cdr3_aa: ASSSSLASGRRNEQF

v_call: TRBV7-2
j_call: TRBJ2-5
cdr3_aa: ASRVGLQETQY

v_call: TRBV6-5
j_call: TRBJ2-5
cdr3_aa: ASSYSTRETQY

v_call: TRBV5-5
j_call: TRBJ2-1
cdr3_aa: ASSFQTSVYNEQF

v_call: TRBV7-9
j_call: TRBJ2-5
cdr3_aa: ASSPTGLQETQY

v_call: TRBV28
j_call: TRBJ1-1
cdr3_aa: ASSLQPSMNTEAF

v_call: TRBV20-1
j_call: TRBJ1-2
cdr3_aa: SCKLYGYT

v_call: TRBV4-3
j_call: TRBJ2-1
cdr3_aa: ASKPGLAAPGQF

v_call: TRBV18
j_call: NA
cdr3_aa: ASSPLGQDSYEQY

v_call: TRBV18
j_call: TRBJ2-2
cdr3_aa: ASSPGSYTGELF

v_call: TRBV6-5
j_call: TRBJ2-7
cdr3_aa: ASSYGGTVYEQY

v_call: TRBV11-2
j_call: TRBJ1-2
cdr3_aa: ASSPGQGGYGYT

v_call: TRBV19
j_call: TRBJ2-7
cdr3_aa: ASSVRDRVTREQY

v_call: TRBV2
j_call: TRBJ1-6
cdr3_aa: ASKIGTVDNSPLH

v_call: TRBV6-1
j_call: TRBJ2-1
cdr3_aa: ASSAFGRSSYNEQF